This T cell receptor (beta chain) was found in a study of blood T cells in healthy people across ages. Together with a sample-barcoded 5' primer, a J-beta primer mix was included in a second PCR lasting about 7 to 12 cycles. With 12 random nucleotides, a template-switch adaptor tagged each individual cDNA molecule. Every sample gave at least 2.5 million paired-end reads containing CDR3. TCRdb reprocessed the 5' RACE reads with MiXCR, giving one entry per CDR3 protein. The sample holds fewer than 900,000 distinct CDR3 sequences; roughly two fifths are singletons and the top ten take about 20%. Isolating PBMCs gave at least 6 million of these cells per sample. Every sample gave at least 6 micrograms of total RNA when it was extracted. The TCR was taken from a woman aged 60-70 years in good health. The sample consisted of blood.

The CDR3 DNA follows: TGTGCCAGCAGCTCACACGACTTTTCTACCTCCTACAATGAGCAGTTCTTC. This sequence encodes CASSSHDFSTSYNEQFF. The genes are TRBV7-2 and TRBJ2-1; D is unclear. Trimming shortened V by 4 bases and J by 0 bases, and 16 bases separated the two germline ends. The germline gives CDR1 SGHTA, CDR2 FQGNSA. The CDR3 contains 17 residues.